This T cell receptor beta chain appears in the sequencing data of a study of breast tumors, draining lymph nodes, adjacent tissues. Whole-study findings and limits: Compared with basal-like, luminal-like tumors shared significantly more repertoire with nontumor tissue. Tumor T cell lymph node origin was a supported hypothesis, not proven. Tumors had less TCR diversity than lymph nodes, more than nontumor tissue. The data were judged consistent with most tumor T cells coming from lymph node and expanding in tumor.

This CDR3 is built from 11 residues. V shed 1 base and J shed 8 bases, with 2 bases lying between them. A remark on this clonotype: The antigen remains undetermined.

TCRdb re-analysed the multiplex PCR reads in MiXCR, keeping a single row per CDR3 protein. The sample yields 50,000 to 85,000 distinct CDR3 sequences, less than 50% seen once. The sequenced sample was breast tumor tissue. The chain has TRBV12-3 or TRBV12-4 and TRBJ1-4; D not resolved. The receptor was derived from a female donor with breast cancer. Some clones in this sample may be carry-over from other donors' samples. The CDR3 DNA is TGTGCCAGCAGTTTAGAGGAAAAACTGTTTTTT. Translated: CASSLEEKLFF.